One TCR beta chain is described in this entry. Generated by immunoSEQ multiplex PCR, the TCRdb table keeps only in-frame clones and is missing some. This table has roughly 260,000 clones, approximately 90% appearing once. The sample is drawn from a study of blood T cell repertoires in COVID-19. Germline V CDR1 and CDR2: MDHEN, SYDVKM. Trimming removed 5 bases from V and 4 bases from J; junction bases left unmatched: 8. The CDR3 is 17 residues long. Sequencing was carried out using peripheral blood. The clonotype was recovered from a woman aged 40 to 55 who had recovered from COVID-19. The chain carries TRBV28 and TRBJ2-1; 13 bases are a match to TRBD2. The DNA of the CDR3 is TGTGCCAGCAGTCCATGGACTAGCGGGGGAGCATACAATGAGCAGTTCTTC. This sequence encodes CASSPWTSGGAYNEQFF.